This TCR beta chain stems from a study of response to subunit inactivated influenza vaccine. Whole-study findings and limits: There was a suggestion from the authors that each seasonal influenza vaccination recruits few new T cells.

TCRdb itself ran the RT-PCR reads through MiXCR, one entry per CDR3 protein. The table includes 500,000 to 600,000 distinct CDR3 sequences, around 11% detected once. This clonotype showed up just a few times. Its antigen is unknown. The germline V gene has CDR1 LNHDA and CDR2 SQIVND (reference sequence). The V end lost 6 bases, the J end lost 7 bases, and 15 bases lay between the germline ends. The CDR3 totals 14 residues. The same sample was also studied in work on T cells expressing NK-cell markers. That paper notes: As the method of synthesis, 5'RACE template switching with UMIs yielded TCR beta cDNA. According to the study, TCR beta repertoires originated from sorted CD3+CD56+NKG2C+, CD3+CD56+NKG2C- and CD3+CD56-NKG2C+ T cells. Sorting was restricted to alpha-beta TCR T cells by an anti-gamma-delta TCR antibody in several experiments. Specificity for HCMV among expanded NKG2C+ T cell clones was not established.

The chain links TRBV19 to TRBJ2-2; possible D gene TRBD1, 5 bases. The sequence came from a man aged 45 to 65 who received an inactivated influenza vaccine. The sample was PBMCs from blood, taken on the day of vaccination. CDR3 nucleotides: TGTGCCAGTAGCCAAGGACACCTTTACGGGGAGCTGTTTTTT. As protein: CASSQGHLYGELFF.